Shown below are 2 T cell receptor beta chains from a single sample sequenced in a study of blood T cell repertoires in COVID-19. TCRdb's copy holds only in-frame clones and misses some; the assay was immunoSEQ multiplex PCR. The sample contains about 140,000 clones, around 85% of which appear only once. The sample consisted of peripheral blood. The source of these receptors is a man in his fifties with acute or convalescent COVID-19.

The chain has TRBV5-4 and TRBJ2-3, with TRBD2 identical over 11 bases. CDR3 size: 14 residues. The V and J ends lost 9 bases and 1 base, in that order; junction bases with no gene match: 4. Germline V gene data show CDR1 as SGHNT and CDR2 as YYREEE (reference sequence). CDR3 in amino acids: CAIPTSGGTDTQYF. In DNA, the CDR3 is TGTGCCATCCCGACTAGCGGGGGCACAGATACGCAGTATTTT.

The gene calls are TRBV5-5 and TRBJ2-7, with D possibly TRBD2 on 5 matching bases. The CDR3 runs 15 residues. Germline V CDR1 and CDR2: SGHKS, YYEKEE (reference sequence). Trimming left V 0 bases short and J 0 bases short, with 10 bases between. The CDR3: CASSLAAGSSYEQYF. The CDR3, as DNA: TGTGCCAGCAGCTTGGCCGCGGGTTCCTCCTACGAGCAGTACTTC.